These 25 T cell receptor beta chains were sequenced from one sample in a study of tumor-infiltrating lymphocytes in primary liver carcinoma (dated by TCRdb to the late 2010s). Without any cell sorting, total RNA and DNA were co-extracted from roughly 18-30 mg of bulk tissue using the AllPrep DNA/RNA mini kit. Sequenced using an Illumina HiSeq 2500. TCRbeta-specific cDNA was reverse-transcribed from approximately 500 ng total RNA using a constant-region primer and ProtoScript II reverse transcriptase. TCRbeta libraries were built with three nested multiplex PCR rounds, a slightly modified ARM-PCR procedure. Each of the first two PCR rounds ran for approximately 10 cycles and used multiplex TRBV1-TRBV30 forward primers together with a Cbeta reverse primer. Starting from the raw public reads, TCRdb applied fastp trimming at Q25, assembled clones with MiXCR and retained in-frame beta chains. Merged by CDR3 protein, the rows form single entries marked with the most common genes and DNA. The sample table contains roughly 200,000 distinct CDR3 sequences; only one count was recorded for roughly 80% of them. Together, the top ten hold approximately 18% of the sample.

The material sequenced was tumor tissue from primary liver carcinoma. These receptors came from a man aged 35 to 55 with primary liver carcinoma and hepatitis B virus infection.

To note about this clonotype: A junction end diverges from the germline sequence, so it may reflect a read error. V usage is TRBV12-3 or TRBV12-4 and J usage is TRBJ2-7, with D unclear. The CDR3 sequence is 14 residues long. CDR3 sequence reads: CASSEYGPRGEQYF. Here the CDR3 DNA reads TGTGCCAGCAGTGAGTACGGACCACGAGGCGAGCAATACTTC.

In the case of this clonotype: The junction departs from germline at one end; a sequencing error may be responsible. The chain is built from TRBV29-1 and TRBJ1-1; 7 positions agree with TRBD1. Germline CDR1 is SQVTM and CDR2 is ANQGSEA. The CDR3 covers 11 residues. Here the CDR3 reads CSAYRGTEPFF. DNA for the CDR3: TGCAGCGCCTACAGGGGTACTGAACCTTTCTTT.

This clonotype was picked up one time. V usage is TRBV29-1 and J usage is TRBJ2-7; 9 bases map to TRBD1. Trimming took 5 bases from V and 10 from J; bases not matched to a gene: 9. Germline CDR1 SQVTM, CDR2 ANQGSEA. The CDR3 runs 12 residues. The CDR3 protein is CSVSGQGKVQYF. The CDR3 DNA sequence: TGCAGCGTTTCGGGACAGGGAAAAGTACAGTACTTC.

For this clonotype: A read error may account for a junction end that differs from germline. The chain combines TRBV4-1 with TRBJ1-3; 10 bases match TRBD1. Germline CDR1 reads MGHRA; CDR2 reads YSYEKL. The CDR3 runs to 18 residues. CDR3 coding DNA: TGCGCCAGCATCCAACCGGGACAGGGGTCGGGCACTGGAAACAGCATATATTTT. Translating gives CASIQPGQGSGTGNSIYF.

This clonotype turned up a few times. Sequence at one end of the junction differs from germline and may be a read error. This chain connects TRBV11-2 to TRBJ2-7, with D possibly TRBD1 on 5 matching bases. CDR3 length: 14 amino acids. CDR1 SGHAT and CDR2 FQNNGV come from the germline V gene. CDR3 in DNA: TGTGTCAGCAGCATCTGGGGCTATCGGGACGAGCAGTACTTC. The encoded protein is CVSSIWGYRDEQYF.

As concerns this clonotype: One junction end disagrees with the germline gene, perhaps due to a read error. The J gene is TRBJ2-1, the V gene TRBV11-3, with D possibly matching TRBD1 (5 bases). This CDR3 region has 14 residues. Germline V CDR1 and CDR2: SGHNT, YENEEA. CDR3: CAGSLGVSNNEQVF. The CDR3 DNA reads TGTGCCGGCAGCTTAGGGGTCTCGAACAATGAGCAGGTCTTC.

This clonotype was detected once. One junction end does not reproduce the germline sequence, and a read error may be involved. This rearrangement joins TRBV11-2 to TRBJ2-7; the match to TRBD1 covers 9 bases. This CDR3 spans 15 amino acids. The germline gives CDR1 SGHAT, CDR2 FQNNGV. The CDR3, as DNA: TGTGCCAGCAGCTTACGATGGACAGGGGAAAGCGAGCTGTACTTT. Translation gives CASSLRWTGESELYF. Full variable domain (rest looked up from reference TRBV11-2 and TRBJ2-7): EAGVAQSPRYKIIEKRQSVAFWCNPISGHATLYWYQQILGQGPKLLIQFQNNGVVDDSQLPKDRFSAERLKGVDSTLKIQPAKLEDSAVYLCASSLRWTGESELYFGPGTRLTVT.

To note about this clonotype: A read error may account for a junction end that differs from germline. The chain carries TRBV11-2 and TRBJ2-7, with 9 bases fitting TRBD1. Germline lookup yields CDR1 SGHAT and CDR2 FQNNGV. This CDR3 contains 15 residues. The CDR3 sequence is CASSLRWTGENEQHF. CDR3 nucleotide sequence: TGTGCTAGCAGCTTACGATGGACAGGGGAGAACGAGCAGCACTTC.

In regard to this clonotype: An end of the junction does not agree with germline; a read error may underlie this. This rearrangement joins TRBV29-1 to TRBJ1-1, with D possibly TRBD1 on 6 matching bases. This CDR3 is 12 amino acids long. Per the germline V gene, CDR1 is SQVTM and CDR2 is ANQGSEA. CDR3: CSVIMGGTEAIF. CDR3 DNA: TGCAGCGTGATAATGGGGGGCACTGAAGCTATCTTT. The full variable domain, with the rest looked up from reference TRBV29-1 and TRBJ1-1, is SAVISQKPSRDICQRGTSLTIQCQVDSQVTMMFWYRQQPGQSLTLIATANQGSEATYESGFVIDKFPISRPNLTFSTLTVSNMSPEDSSIYLCSVIMGGTEAIFGQGTRLTVV.

This clonotype was recorded a few times. The V call is TRBV6-1, the J call TRBJ2-3, with D perhaps TRBD2 (5 bases). Germline lookup yields CDR1 MNHNS and CDR2 SASEGT. Trimming removed 7 bases at V and 9 bases at J, with 14 bases between. This CDR3 spans 12 amino acids. The CDR3 protein is CASKSGTATQYF. The CDR3, as DNA: TGTGCCAGCAAATCGGGAACAGCCACGCAGTATTTT.

Worth noting for this clonotype: With a much larger clone just one base away, this may be a read error. V is TRBV10-3 and J is TRBJ1-4; D remains unclear. The CDR3 has 14 amino acids. Trimming removed 2 bases at V and 4 bases at J, with 8 bases between. CDR1 ENHRY and CDR2 SYGVKD come from the germline V gene. Here the CDR3 reads CAISEGRRNEKLFF. In DNA, the CDR3 is TGTGCCATCAGTGAGGGACGCCGTAATGAAAAACTGTTTTTT.

Note on this clonotype: At one end, the junction sequence differs from germline, possibly due to a read error. V and J are TRBV6-1 and TRBJ2-7, with 8 nucleotides matching TRBD2. Germline V CDR1 and CDR2: MNHNS, SASEGT. The CDR3 has 18 residues. The CDR3 reads CASSAGTSGRAFSHEQYF. The DNA of the CDR3 is TGTGCCAGCAGTGCCGGGACTAGTGGGAGGGCCTTCTCCCACGAGCAGTACTTC.

This clonotype was observed at least ten times. The V and J genes are TRBV5-5 and TRBJ2-7; D remains ambiguous. The germline gives CDR1 SGHKS, CDR2 YYEKEE (reference sequence). The V gene lost 0 bases and the J gene lost 3 bases, with 10 bases spanning the gap. The CDR3 loop spans 14 amino acids. CDR3 sequence: CASSLGHLLYEQYF. CDR3 nucleotides: TGTGCCAGCAGCTTGGGTCACCTTCTCTACGAGCAGTACTTC.

Comments on this clonotype: At one of its ends the junction is not consistent with the germline gene, which may arise from a read error. The gene calls are TRBV6-1 and TRBJ2-7, with TRBD1 identical over 7 bases. The germline gives CDR1 MNHNS, CDR2 SASEGT. The length of the CDR3 is 15 residues. CDR3 sequence: CVSSEGKGAFYEQYF. The DNA for the CDR3 is TGTGTCAGCAGTGAAGGAAAGGGGGCTTTCTACGAGCAGTACTTC.

A word on this clonotype: A read error may produce the germline difference seen at one junction end. CDR3 sequence (DNA): TGCGCCAGCGTAGGTTCCCGATACCTGCCAGTTTCCTACGAGAAGTATTTC. Its translation is CASVGSRYLPVSYEKYF. V and J are TRBV10-1 and TRBJ2-7; unclear D gene. This CDR3 contains 17 residues. The germline gives CDR1 WNHNN, CDR2 SYGVQD (reference sequence).

For this clonotype: At one of its ends the junction is not consistent with the germline gene, which may arise from a read error. The rearrangement links TRBV7-9 to TRBJ2-1, with D perhaps TRBD2 (5 bases). The germline gives CDR1 SEHNR, CDR2 FQNEAQ (reference sequence). This CDR3 region has 16 residues. This CDR3 reads CASSTPGTPSYNEQSF. For the CDR3, the DNA is TGTGCCAGCAGCACCCCGGGAACACCTTCCTACAATGAGCAGTCCTTC.

V usage is TRBV29-1 and J usage is TRBJ2-2, with a weak D call TRBD2 (5 bases). The germline V and J ends were trimmed by 4 bases and 7 bases, with 19 bases remaining between them. Germline CDR1 is SQVTM and CDR2 is ANQGSEA. The CDR3 covers 15 residues. The CDR3 region has the DNA TGCAGCGTTGCGGGGAGTGTATGGCTAAACGGGGAGCTGTTTTTT. Its translation: CSVAGSVWLNGELFF.

The J gene is TRBJ1-5, the V gene TRBV6-1; no definite D call. V was pared by 2 bases and J by 5 bases, with 10 bases between. The length of the CDR3 is 14 residues. Per the germline V gene, CDR1 is MNHNS and CDR2 is SASEGT. CDR3 in DNA: TGTGCCAGCAGTGAACGGGGTGGGGATCAGCCCCAGCATTTT. Encoded protein: CASSERGGDQPQHF.

Concerning this clonotype: An end of the junction differs from the germline gene, which may be a read error. The gene calls are TRBV10-2 and TRBJ2-7, with D perhaps matching TRBD1 or TRBD2 (5 bases each). Germline values: CDR1 WSHSY, CDR2 SAAADI. The CDR3 is 11 amino acids. CDR3 amino acids: CASRHLGAQYF. The CDR3 region has the DNA TGCGCCAGCCGCCACCTCGGGGCGCAGTATTTC.

Worth noting for this clonotype: Just one base apart from a much larger clone, this may be a read error. V is TRBV30 and J is TRBJ2-6; tentative D call: TRBD1 (5 bases). This CDR3 has 15 amino acids. Germline CDR1 is GTSNPN and CDR2 is SVGIG (reference sequence). The CDR3, as DNA: TGTGCCTGCCCGGACGGTAGCTCTGGGGCCAACGCCCTGACTTTC. Its protein is CACPDGSSGANALTF.

Note on this clonotype: A read error may account for a junction end that differs from germline. The chain is built from TRBV6-1 and TRBJ2-7; D call uncertain. Germline V gene data show CDR1 as MNHNS and CDR2 as SASEGT. The CDR3 is made up of 15 amino acids. The CDR3 DNA reads as TGTGCCAACAGCCTGTGGACGACCGTCTCCTACGAGAAGTACTTC. Translating gives CANSLWTTVSYEKYF.

In this sample, this clonotype turned up many times. The chain links TRBV4-1 to TRBJ2-1; 8 bases fit TRBD2. V was clipped by 3 bases and J by 9 bases; unmatched bases: 7. The CDR3 runs to 14 residues. Germline V gene sequence: CDR1 MGHRA, CDR2 YSYEKL. CDR3 amino acids: CASSQIGGGGEQFF. The CDR3 DNA reads as TGCGCCAGCAGCCAGATCGGGGGGGGAGGTGAGCAGTTCTTC.

Concerning this clonotype itself: Its ends do not fully match the called genes, so a read error is possible. The chain couples TRBV6-1 to TRBJ2-1, with 10 bases lining up with TRBD2. The CDR3 has 15 amino acids. Germline V gives CDR1 MNHNS, CDR2 SASEGT. CDR3 sequence reads: CTSSESSGSCNEQFF. The CDR3 nucleotides are TGTACCAGCAGTGAATCTAGCGGGAGCTGCAATGAGCAGTTCTTC.

On this clonotype: An end of the junction differs from the germline gene, which may be a read error. CDR3 protein: CASSTATGNSGELFF. The CDR3 coding sequence is TGTGCCAGCAGCACAGCGACAGGGAACAGCGGGGAGCTATTTTTT. The chain carries TRBV6-1 and TRBJ2-2, with D possibly being TRBD1 or TRBD2 (7 bases each). Germline assignment: CDR1 MNHNS and CDR2 SASEGT. The CDR3 runs to 15 residues.

Of note for this clonotype: At one end the junction does not follow the germline gene, possibly because of a read error. The chain couples TRBV29-1 to TRBJ2-6; tentative D call: TRBD2 (5 bases). The CDR3 covers 12 residues. Germline V gene data show CDR1 as SQVTM and CDR2 as ANQGSEA. The CDR3 nucleotides are TGTAGCGTTGTATTAGGGGCCAACGTCCTGACTTTC. This codes for CSVVLGANVLTF. The full variable domain, in which reference TRBV29-1 and TRBJ2-6 provide the parts outside the CDR3, is SAVISQKPSRDICQRGTSLTIQCQVDSQVTMMFWYRQQPGQSLTLIATANQGSEATYESGFVIDKFPISRPNLTFSTLTVSNMSPEDSSIYLCSVVLGANVLTFGAGSRLTVL.